This is a list of T cell receptor beta chains from one sample in a study of blood T cell repertoires in COVID-19. Here immunoSEQ multiplex PCR was the method, and the copy in TCRdb shows in-frame clones only, minus some. Counted here are 410,000 or so clones, 70% to 90% occurring once; the ten biggest clones make up over 1.1%. Sequencing used peripheral blood. The receptors derive from a woman in her twenties or thirties with active or convalescent COVID-19. The CDR3 runs from the conserved cysteine through the conserved F or W. The D gene is left open where the match is weak. Clone size, where shown, is once, few, many, or a class for clones that have expanded.

clone_size,j_call,d_call,v_call,cdr3_nt,cdr3_aa
NA,TRBJ1-2,NA,TRBV6-5,TGTGCCAGCAGTTTGGACAGATACTATGGCTACACCTTC,CASSLDRYYGYTF
NA,TRBJ2-1,TRBD1,TRBV5-1,TGCGCCAGCAGACTGGACAGGGCCTGGGATGAGCAGTTCTTC,CASRLDRAWDEQFF
NA,TRBJ2-5,TRBD1,TRBV7-9,TGTGCCAGCAGCTTACCGGGACAGAAAGAGACCCAGTACTTC,CASSLPGQKETQYF
NA,TRBJ1-4,TRBD1,TRBV10-3,TGTGCCATCAGTGATACGGGACAGGGATTTGAAAAACTGTTTTTT,CAISDTGQGFEKLFF
few,TRBJ1-1,NA,TRBV27,TGTGCCAGCAGTTTCTTGGCGGCCACTGAAGCTTTCTTT,CASSFLAATEAFF
NA,TRBJ2-5,NA,TRBV5-1,TGCGCCAGCAGCCACGGACAGTGGGTTCTACGAGAGACCCAGTACTTC,CASSHGQWVLRETQYF
NA,TRBJ2-5,NA,TRBV9,TGTGCCAGCAGCGTCGGACTACAAGAGACCCAGTACTTC,CASSVGLQETQYF
NA,TRBJ1-2,NA,TRBV6-6,TGTGCCAGCAGTCCAGCACAGGGAACTTCTAACTATGGCTACACCTTC,CASSPAQGTSNYGYTF
NA,TRBJ2-3,TRBD2,TRBV19,TGTGCCAGTAGTGAACGACTAGCGGGGAACACAGATACGCAGTATTTT,CASSERLAGNTDTQYF
NA,TRBJ1-3,NA,TRBV6-5,TGTGCCAGCAGTTACTCGAAACAGGTCCCTGGAAACACCATATATTTT,CASSYSKQVPGNTIYF
NA,TRBJ1-5,NA,TRBV19,TGTGCCAGTATAGGAGGGTTCAATCAGCCCCAGCATTTT,CASIGGFNQPQHF
once,TRBJ1-5,NA,TRBV3-1/TRBV3-2,TGTGCCAGCAGCCTCAGGGGCCAGCCCCAGCATTTT,CASSLRGQPQHF
NA,TRBJ2-2,NA,TRBV10-3,TGTGCCATCAGTGCGAGGGAGTTTTTCACCGGGGAGCTGTTTTTT,CAISAREFFTGELFF